This TCR beta chain was sequenced during a study of blood T cell repertoires in COVID-19. Across the whole study: Whether acute or convalescent, the COVID-19 samples came from the United States, Italy and Spain. Nucleic acid was either cDNA or gDNA, and it came from T cells, B-cell-depleted T cells, or PBMCs.

Per the germline V gene, CDR1 is LGHDT and CDR2 is YNNKEL (reference sequence). The length of the CDR3 is 13 residues. V lost 0 bases and J lost 4, with 7 bases in between. Under the authors' procedure: Amplification of reference gene primers provided the estimated nucleated cell counts. TCRdb's table, derived via immunoSEQ multiplex PCR, lists solely in-frame clones and lacks some. V and J calls and clone size are copied from that table; D and trimming were computed from the DNA. The sample consists of about 180,000 clones, about 80% of them appearing once. The sequence was obtained from a human donor in a cohort sampled during active COVID-19. The sequencing sample was made of peripheral blood. The V gene is TRBV3-1 (or the pseudogene TRBV3-2), the J gene TRBJ2-7, with D uncertain. In DNA form, the CDR3 reads TGTGCCAGCAGCCAAGATCCCAGGTACGAGCAGTACTTC. This translates into CASSQDPRYEQYF.